Below are 3 T cell receptor beta chains sequenced from a single sample in a study of blood T cell repertoires in COVID-19. Measured with immunoSEQ multiplex PCR; TCRdb has only the in-frame clones, and not every one. The sample has 250,000 to 300,000 clones; roughly 86% are singletons. Material: PBMCs or T cells enriched from blood (not recorded which). These TCRs come from a woman aged 45-60 years who had been exposed to COVID-19.

The chain has TRBV4-1 and TRBJ2-7; 8 bases are a match to TRBD1. With 5 bases clipped from V and 7 bases from J, the junction kept 19 bases outside the gene matches. Germline V lookup: CDR1 MGHRA, CDR2 YSYEKL. CDR3 length: 17 residues. CDR3 protein: CASSTGKTGARFGEQYF. The CDR3 DNA reads as TGCGCCAGCAGCACCGGGAAGACAGGGGCCCGATTTGGGGAGCAGTACTTC.

The gene calls are TRBV19 and TRBJ2-7; 8 nucleotides line up with TRBD1. V dropped 2 bases and J dropped 5; count of bases not matched to a gene: 14. This CDR3 is built from 17 residues. CDR1 and CDR2 from the germline V gene are LNHDA and SQIVND (reference sequence). The CDR3 is CASSITLARRGLNEQYF. CDR3 nucleotide sequence: TGTGCCAGTAGTATAACCCTAGCGCGCAGGGGGCTCAACGAGCAGTACTTC.

The rearrangement links TRBV20-1 to TRBJ2-3, with D unclear. V gave up 4 bases and J gave up 8 bases, with 10 bases separating them. This CDR3 contains 11 residues. Germline lookup yields CDR1 DFQATT and CDR2 SNEGSKA (reference sequence). This CDR3 reads CSAKRPGTQYF. The CDR3 nucleotides are TGCAGTGCTAAGCGTCCGGGTACGCAGTATTTT.